The rows below give T cell receptor beta chains drawn from one sample of a study of T cell changes during pregnancy in multiple sclerosis. Generated by immunoSEQ multiplex PCR, the TCRdb table keeps only in-frame clones and is missing some. The sample has 25,000 to 35,000 clones, 70% to 90% seen once. Sequences were derived from CD8+ T cells from peripheral blood mononuclear cells, sampled in the second trimester of pregnancy. The receptors originated from a female donor with multiple sclerosis, enrolled in a pregnancy study. The CDR3 runs from the conserved cysteine through the conserved F or W. The D gene is left open where the match is weak. Only some rows state a clone size, as once, few, many or a class for expanded clones.

abundance: NA
j_gene: TRBJ1-5
v_gene: TRBV10-3
d_gene: NA
CDR3aa: CAISEGRNSNQPQHF
CDR3nt: TGTGCCATCAGTGAGGGGCGAAATAGCAATCAGCCCCAGCATTTT

abundance: NA
j_gene: TRBJ1-5
v_gene: TRBV19
d_gene: TRBD1
CDR3aa: CASSQGQKQPQHF
CDR3nt: TGTGCCAGTAGCCAGGGACAGAAGCAGCCCCAGCATTTT

abundance: NA
j_gene: TRBJ1-1
v_gene: TRBV6-1
d_gene: TRBD1
CDR3aa: CASSEDPGTGNTEAFF
CDR3nt: TGTGCCAGCAGTGAAGATCCCGGGACAGGGAACACTGAAGCTTTCTTT

abundance: NA
j_gene: TRBJ2-1
v_gene: TRBV7-9
d_gene: TRBD2
CDR3aa: CASSLLSGRRYNEQFF
CDR3nt: TGTGCCAGCAGCCTTTTATCCGGGAGGCGTTACAATGAGCAGTTCTTC

abundance: NA
j_gene: TRBJ2-1
v_gene: TRBV5-8
d_gene: NA
CDR3aa: CASIAGLGEQFF
CDR3nt: TGTGCCAGCATAGCAGGGTTAGGGGAGCAGTTCTTC

abundance: NA
j_gene: TRBJ2-1
v_gene: TRBV9
d_gene: NA
CDR3aa: CASSVTWRSSYNEQFF
CDR3nt: TGTGCCAGCAGCGTAACGTGGCGGAGCTCCTACAATGAGCAGTTCTTC

abundance: once
j_gene: TRBJ1-1
v_gene: TRBV15
d_gene: NA
CDR3aa: CATSETGSNTEAFF
CDR3nt: TGTGCCACCAGCGAGACGGGTTCCAACACTGAAGCTTTCTTT

abundance: NA
j_gene: TRBJ2-1
v_gene: TRBV7-9
d_gene: TRBD2
CDR3aa: CASTMGGGYNEQFF
CDR3nt: TGTGCCAGCACAATGGGGGGGGGCTACAATGAGCAGTTCTTC

abundance: NA
j_gene: TRBJ2-1
v_gene: TRBV4-3
d_gene: TRBD2
CDR3aa: CASSPGTSYNEQFF
CDR3nt: TGCGCCAGCAGCCCTGGGACTAGCTACAATGAGCAGTTCTTC

abundance: NA
j_gene: TRBJ1-2
v_gene: TRBV9
d_gene: NA
CDR3aa: CASSVATRRNGYTF
CDR3nt: TGTGCCAGCAGCGTAGCGACAAGGAGGAATGGCTACACCTTC

abundance: few
j_gene: TRBJ2-7
v_gene: TRBV28
d_gene: TRBD2
CDR3aa: CASDGGGSSYEQYF
CDR3nt: TGTGCCAGCGACGGCGGGGGGAGCTCCTACGAGCAGTACTTC

abundance: NA
j_gene: TRBJ2-1
v_gene: TRBV6-1
d_gene: NA
CDR3aa: CASSDQAGGRNEQFF
CDR3nt: TGTGCCAGCAGTGATCAGGCAGGGGGGAGGAATGAGCAGTTCTTC

abundance: NA
j_gene: TRBJ2-5
v_gene: TRBV7-9
d_gene: TRBD2
CDR3aa: CASSFSAGGGKETQYF
CDR3nt: TGTGCCAGCAGCTTCTCAGCGGGAGGGGGTAAAGAGACCCAGTACTTC

abundance: medium-sized
j_gene: TRBJ1-2
v_gene: TRBV4-1
d_gene: NA
CDR3aa: CASSQGRETYGYTF
CDR3nt: TGCGCCAGCAGCCAAGGGAGGGAGACCTATGGCTACACCTTC

abundance: NA
j_gene: TRBJ2-7
v_gene: TRBV6-5
d_gene: NA
CDR3aa: CASSYAHDSSYEQYF
CDR3nt: TGTGCCAGCAGTTACGCGCATGACAGTTCCTACGAGCAGTACTTC

abundance: NA
j_gene: TRBJ2-3
v_gene: TRBV28
d_gene: TRBD2
CDR3aa: CASSLPPTLLAGETDTQYF
CDR3nt: TGTGCCAGCAGTTTGCCACCCACCCTTCTAGCGGGAGAAACAGATACGCAGTATTTT

abundance: NA
j_gene: TRBJ2-1
v_gene: TRBV9
d_gene: TRBD2
CDR3aa: CASSLRGGYNEQFF
CDR3nt: TGTGCCAGCAGCTTGCGGGGGGGGTACAATGAGCAGTTCTTC

abundance: NA
j_gene: TRBJ1-3
v_gene: TRBV7-3
d_gene: NA
CDR3aa: CASSPGSGNTIYF
CDR3nt: TGTGCCAGCAGCCCCGGCTCTGGAAACACCATATATTTT

abundance: once
j_gene: TRBJ1-1
v_gene: TRBV6-5
d_gene: NA
CDR3aa: CASSYENGNTEAFF
CDR3nt: TGTGCCAGCAGTTACGAAAACGGGAACACTGAAGCTTTCTTT

abundance: NA
j_gene: TRBJ2-7
v_gene: TRBV7-9
d_gene: NA
CDR3aa: CASRGGNSYEQYF
CDR3nt: TGTGCCAGCCGAGGGGGTAACTCCTACGAGCAGTACTTC

abundance: NA
j_gene: TRBJ2-1
v_gene: TRBV19
d_gene: TRBD1
CDR3aa: CASSPLGQGASNEQFF
CDR3nt: TGTGCCAGTAGTCCCTTGGGACAGGGGGCTTCCAATGAGCAGTTCTTC

abundance: once
j_gene: TRBJ2-2
v_gene: TRBV9
d_gene: NA
CDR3aa: CASSGGSHGELFF
CDR3nt: TGTGCCAGCAGCGGAGGGAGTCACGGGGAGCTGTTTTTT

abundance: NA
j_gene: TRBJ2-2
v_gene: TRBV9
d_gene: TRBD2
CDR3aa: CASSVARASGRNTGELFF
CDR3nt: TGTGCCAGCAGCGTAGCTAGAGCTAGCGGGAGGAACACCGGGGAGCTGTTTTTT

abundance: NA
j_gene: TRBJ2-3
v_gene: TRBV4-1
d_gene: TRBD2
CDR3aa: CASSLRVAGSTDTQYF
CDR3nt: TGCGCCAGCAGCCTACGAGTAGCGGGGAGCACAGATACGCAGTATTTT

abundance: NA
j_gene: TRBJ2-5
v_gene: TRBV16
d_gene: NA
CDR3aa: CASSQLETGRQETQYF
CDR3nt: TGTGCCAGCAGCCAATTGGAAACAGGGCGTCAAGAGACCCAGTACTTC

abundance: NA
j_gene: TRBJ2-3
v_gene: TRBV27
d_gene: NA
CDR3aa: CASSAPGEIWTDTQYF
CDR3nt: TGTGCCAGCAGTGCCCCCGGGGAGATATGGACAGATACGCAGTATTTT

abundance: once
j_gene: TRBJ2-5
v_gene: TRBV28
d_gene: NA
CDR3aa: CASSSSGWQETQYF
CDR3nt: TGTGCCAGCAGTTCATCAGGGTGGCAAGAGACCCAGTACTTC

abundance: once
j_gene: TRBJ1-4
v_gene: TRBV4-3
d_gene: NA
CDR3aa: CASSQGTGTTNEKLFF
CDR3nt: TGCGCCAGCAGCCAGGGAACAGGGACCACTAATGAAAAACTGTTTTTT

abundance: few
j_gene: TRBJ1-2
v_gene: TRBV28
d_gene: TRBD1
CDR3aa: CASRIQGESYGYTF
CDR3nt: TGTGCCAGCAGGATACAGGGGGAATCCTATGGCTACACCTTC

abundance: once
j_gene: TRBJ1-3
v_gene: TRBV6-5
d_gene: NA
CDR3aa: CASSFRNTIYF
CDR3nt: TGTGCCAGCAGCTTTAGAAACACCATATATTTT

abundance: NA
j_gene: TRBJ2-2
v_gene: TRBV28
d_gene: NA
CDR3aa: CASSVDSLGELFF
CDR3nt: TGTGCCAGCAGTGTAGACAGTCTGGGGGAGCTGTTTTTT

abundance: few
j_gene: TRBJ1-1
v_gene: TRBV2
d_gene: NA
CDR3aa: CASREAGPNTEAFF
CDR3nt: TGTGCCAGCAGGGAGGCGGGGCCGAACACTGAAGCTTTCTTT

abundance: NA
j_gene: TRBJ1-1
v_gene: TRBV10-3
d_gene: NA
CDR3aa: CAISESWEPPNTEAFF
CDR3nt: TGTGCCATCAGTGAGTCGTGGGAGCCCCCGAACACTGAAGCTTTCTTT

abundance: NA
j_gene: TRBJ2-2
v_gene: TRBV6-1
d_gene: NA
CDR3aa: CASGGQSTTGELFF
CDR3nt: TGTGCCAGCGGAGGACAGTCAACTACCGGGGAGCTGTTTTTT

abundance: NA
j_gene: TRBJ2-3
v_gene: TRBV18
d_gene: TRBD1
CDR3aa: CASSPGTGETDTQYF
CDR3nt: TGTGCCAGCTCACCCGGGACAGGGGAGACAGATACGCAGTATTTT

abundance: NA
j_gene: TRBJ2-2
v_gene: TRBV4-3
d_gene: NA
CDR3aa: CASSHQTSTPAGELFF
CDR3nt: TGCGCCAGCAGCCATCAAACTAGCACCCCAGCAGGGGAGCTGTTTTTT

abundance: NA
j_gene: TRBJ1-2
v_gene: TRBV7-8
d_gene: TRBD1
CDR3aa: CASSAHGQGASYGYTF
CDR3nt: TGTGCCAGCAGCGCACATGGACAGGGGGCCTCTTATGGCTACACCTTC

abundance: few
j_gene: TRBJ2-7
v_gene: TRBV18
d_gene: NA
CDR3aa: CASSPWELDEQYF
CDR3nt: TGTGCCAGCTCACCATGGGAGTTGGACGAGCAGTACTTC

abundance: NA
j_gene: TRBJ1-1
v_gene: TRBV13
d_gene: NA
CDR3aa: CASSLTPHQGDSEAFF
CDR3nt: TGTGCCAGCAGCTTAACACCGCATCAGGGTGATTCTGAAGCTTTCTTT

abundance: NA
j_gene: TRBJ2-7
v_gene: TRBV2
d_gene: TRBD2
CDR3aa: CASSEAGASGRLEQYF
CDR3nt: TGTGCCAGCAGTGAAGCAGGGGCTAGCGGGAGACTCGAGCAGTACTTC

abundance: NA
j_gene: TRBJ2-2
v_gene: TRBV9
d_gene: NA
CDR3aa: CASSVLTNTGELFF
CDR3nt: TGTGCCAGCAGCGTACTAACGAACACCGGGGAGCTGTTTTTT

abundance: NA
j_gene: TRBJ1-2
v_gene: TRBV28
d_gene: NA
CDR3aa: CASTQGRLSLSFIHNKYGYTF
CDR3nt: TGTGCCAGCACACAGGGTCGCCTTTCTCTGAGCTTCATCCACAACAAATATGGCTACACCTTC

abundance: NA
j_gene: TRBJ2-3
v_gene: TRBV5-1
d_gene: NA
CDR3aa: CASSLVGGATDTQYF
CDR3nt: TGCGCCAGCAGCTTGGTAGGGGGGGCCACAGATACGCAGTATTTT

abundance: NA
j_gene: TRBJ1-5
v_gene: TRBV4-3
d_gene: NA
CDR3aa: CASSQERSYSNQPQHF
CDR3nt: TGCGCCAGCAGCCAAGAACGGTCGTATAGCAATCAGCCCCAGCATTTT

abundance: once
j_gene: TRBJ2-5
v_gene: TRBV6-5
d_gene: NA
CDR3aa: CASSSPNRAPEETQYF
CDR3nt: TGTGCCAGCAGTTCCCCGAACAGGGCCCCGGAAGAGACCCAGTACTTC

abundance: NA
j_gene: TRBJ1-1
v_gene: TRBV27
d_gene: TRBD1
CDR3aa: CASSMTGGLRAEAFF
CDR3nt: TGTGCCAGCAGCATGACAGGGGGCTTGAGGGCTGAAGCTTTCTTT

abundance: NA
j_gene: TRBJ1-2
v_gene: TRBV30
d_gene: NA
CDR3aa: CAWSVAEFDGYTF
CDR3nt: TGTGCCTGGAGTGTAGCCGAATTCGATGGCTACACCTTC

abundance: once
j_gene: TRBJ2-1
v_gene: TRBV15
d_gene: NA
CDR3aa: CATAMVLDSGYFYNEQFF
CDR3nt: TGTGCCACCGCGATGGTGTTAGATAGCGGATATTTCTACAATGAGCAGTTCTTC

abundance: NA
j_gene: TRBJ2-1
v_gene: TRBV6-5
d_gene: TRBD2
CDR3aa: CASSYSTSGAYNEQFF
CDR3nt: TGTGCCAGCAGTTACTCGACTAGCGGTGCCTACAATGAGCAGTTCTTC

abundance: NA
j_gene: TRBJ1-5
v_gene: TRBV6-1
d_gene: NA
CDR3aa: CASRADQPQHF
CDR3nt: TGTGCCAGCAGAGCGGATCAGCCCCAGCATTTT

abundance: NA
j_gene: TRBJ2-1
v_gene: TRBV27
d_gene: TRBD2
CDR3aa: CASSLAGGTGNEQFF
CDR3nt: TGTGCCAGCAGTTTAGCGGGAGGAACCGGGAATGAGCAGTTCTTC

abundance: NA
j_gene: TRBJ1-5
v_gene: TRBV5-8
d_gene: NA
CDR3aa: CASSLYGSQAQHF
CDR3nt: TGTGCCAGCAGCTTGTACGGCAGCCAGGCCCAGCATTTT

abundance: NA
j_gene: TRBJ2-7
v_gene: TRBV27
d_gene: TRBD2
CDR3aa: CVAGDAYEQYF
CDR3nt: TGTGTAGCGGGCGATGCCTACGAGCAGTACTTC

abundance: NA
j_gene: TRBJ1-6
v_gene: TRBV19
d_gene: NA
CDR3aa: CASSIDFEEPLHF
CDR3nt: TGTGCCAGTAGTATAGATTTCGAGGAACCCCTCCACTTT

abundance: NA
j_gene: TRBJ1-2
v_gene: TRBV7-9
d_gene: NA
CDR3aa: CASSLDPGIYGYTF
CDR3nt: TGTGCCAGCAGCTTAGATCCGGGTATTTATGGCTACACCTTC